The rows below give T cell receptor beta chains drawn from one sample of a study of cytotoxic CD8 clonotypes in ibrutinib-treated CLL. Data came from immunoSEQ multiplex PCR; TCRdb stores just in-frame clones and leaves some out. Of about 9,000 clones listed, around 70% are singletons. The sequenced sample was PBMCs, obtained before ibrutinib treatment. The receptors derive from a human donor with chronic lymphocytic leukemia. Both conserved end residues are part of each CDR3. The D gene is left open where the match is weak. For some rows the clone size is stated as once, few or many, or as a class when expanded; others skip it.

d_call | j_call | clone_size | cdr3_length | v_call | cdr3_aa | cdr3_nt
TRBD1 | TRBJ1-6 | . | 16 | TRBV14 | CASSRGQGALGSPLHF | TGTGCCAGCAGCCGGGGACAGGGGGCGCTCGGTTCACCCCTCCACTTT
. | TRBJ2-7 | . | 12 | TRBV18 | CASSPAGNEQYF | TGTGCCAGCTCACCGGCCGGAAACGAGCAGTACTTC
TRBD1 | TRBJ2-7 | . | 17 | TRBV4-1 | CASSQDSSGTGFYEQYF | TGCGCCAGCAGCCAAGATTCTTCTGGGACAGGATTTTACGAGCAGTACTTC
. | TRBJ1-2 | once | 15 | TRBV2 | CASSERPGWNYGYTF | TGTGCCAGCAGTGAAAGGCCCGGCTGGAACTATGGCTACACCTTC
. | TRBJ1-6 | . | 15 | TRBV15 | CATSMLRGMGSPLHF | TGTGCCACCAGCATGCTCAGGGGAATGGGTTCACCCCTCCACTTT
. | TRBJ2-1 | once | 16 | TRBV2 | CASSETPGLEYNEQFF | TGTGCCAGCAGTGAAACCCCTGGACTCGAATACAATGAGCAGTTCTTC
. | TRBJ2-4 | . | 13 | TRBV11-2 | CASSLTRRNIQYF | TGTGCCAGCAGCTTAACTAGAAGGAACATTCAGTACTTC
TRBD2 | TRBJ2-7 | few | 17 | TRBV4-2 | CASSQDFRGTKTYEQYF | TGTGCCAGCAGCCAAGATTTTCGCGGGACTAAAACCTACGAGCAGTACTTC
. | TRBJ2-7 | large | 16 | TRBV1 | CTSSQETAELPYEQYF | TGCACCAGCAGCCAAGAGACCGCGGAGTTACCCTACGAGCAGTACTTC
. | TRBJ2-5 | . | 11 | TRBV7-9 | CASSRLETQYF | TGTGCCAGCAGTCGTCTCGAGACCCAGTACTTC
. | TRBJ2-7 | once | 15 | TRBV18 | CASSSYGGADYEQYF | TGTGCCAGCTCATCTTACGGAGGGGCTGACTACGAGCAGTACTTC
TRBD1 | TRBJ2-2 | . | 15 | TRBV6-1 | CASSGRQGLTGELFF | TGTGCCAGCAGTGGACGACAGGGGTTGACCGGGGAGCTGTTTTTT
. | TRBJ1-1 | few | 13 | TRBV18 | CASSQGQNTEAFF | TGTGCCAGCTCACAAGGACAGAACACTGAAGCTTTCTTT
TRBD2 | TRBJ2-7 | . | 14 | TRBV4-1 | CASSQGLAGDEQYF | TGCGCCAGCAGCCAAGGGCTAGCGGGAGACGAGCAGTACTTC
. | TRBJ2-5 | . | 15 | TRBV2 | CASSDFRGVGETQYF | TGTGCCAGCAGTGATTTTAGGGGGGTAGGAGAGACCCAGTACTTC
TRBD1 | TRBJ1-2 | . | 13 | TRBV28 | CASRRTGEDGYTF | TGTGCCAGCAGGCGGACAGGGGAGGACGGCTACACCTTC
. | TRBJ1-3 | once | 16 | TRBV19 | CASSPTGRISGNTIYF | TGTGCCAGTAGTCCTACCGGCAGAATCTCTGGAAACACCATATATTTT
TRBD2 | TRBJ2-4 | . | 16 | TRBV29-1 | CSVEVWASGAKNIQYF | TGCAGCGTTGAAGTTTGGGCTAGCGGAGCCAAAAACATTCAGTACTTC
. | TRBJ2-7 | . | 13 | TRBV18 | CASSPFPSYEQYF | TGTGCCAGCTCACCGTTCCCTTCCTACGAGCAGTACTTC
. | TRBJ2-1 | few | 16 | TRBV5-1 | CASSLDRVISYNEQFF | TGCGCCAGCAGCTTGGATAGGGTCATCTCCTACAATGAGCAGTTCTTC
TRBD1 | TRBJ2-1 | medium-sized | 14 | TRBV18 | CASSPPQGSNEQFF | TGTGCCAGCTCACCACCACAGGGGTCCAATGAGCAGTTCTTC
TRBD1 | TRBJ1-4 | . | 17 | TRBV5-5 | CASSLVVRTGGGEKLFF | TGTGCCAGCAGCTTGGTGGTACGGACAGGAGGAGGGGAAAAACTGTTTTTT
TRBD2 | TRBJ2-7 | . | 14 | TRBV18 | CASLLAGLTYEQYF | TGTGCCAGCTTACTAGCGGGTCTAACTTACGAGCAGTACTTC
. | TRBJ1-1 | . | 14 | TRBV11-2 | CASSQVGRLDEAFF | TGTGCCAGCAGCCAGGTGGGGAGACTAGATGAAGCTTTCTTT
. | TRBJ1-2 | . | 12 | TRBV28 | CATRGLNYGYTF | TGTGCCACCCGGGGACTTAACTATGGCTACACCTTC
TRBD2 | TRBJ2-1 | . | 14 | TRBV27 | CASSLREGQNEQFF | TGTGCCAGCAGTTTGCGGGAGGGCCAGAATGAGCAGTTCTTC
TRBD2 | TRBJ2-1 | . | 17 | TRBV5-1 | CASSSQTGTSSYNEQFF | TGCGCCAGCAGCTCTCAGACCGGGACTAGCTCCTACAATGAGCAGTTCTTC
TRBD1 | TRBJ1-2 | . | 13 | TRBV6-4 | CASSDDRAGGYTF | TGTGCCAGCAGTGACGACAGGGCAGGAGGCTACACCTTC
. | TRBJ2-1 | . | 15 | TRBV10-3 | CAILRRGSGFNEQFF | TGTGCCATCCTACGCCGCGGTAGCGGCTTTAATGAGCAGTTCTTC
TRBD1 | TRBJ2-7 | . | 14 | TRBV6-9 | CASSWAGQGSEQYF | TGTGCCAGCAGTTGGGCGGGACAGGGGAGCGAGCAGTACTTC
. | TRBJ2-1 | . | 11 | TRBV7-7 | CASSLGNEQFF | TGTGCCAGCAGTCTCGGCAATGAGCAGTTCTTC
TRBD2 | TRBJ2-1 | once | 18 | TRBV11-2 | CASRQSLVGLAGRNEQFF | TGTGCCAGCAGGCAGAGCCTAGTCGGACTAGCGGGACGAAATGAGCAGTTCTTC
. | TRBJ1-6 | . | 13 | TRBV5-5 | CASSPWEGSPLHF | TGTGCCAGCAGCCCTTGGGAGGGGTCACCCCTCCACTTT
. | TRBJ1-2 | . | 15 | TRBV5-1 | CASSLGNTANYGYTF | TGCGCCAGCAGCTTAGGGAATACAGCTAACTATGGCTACACCTTC
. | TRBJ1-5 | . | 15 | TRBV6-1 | CASTISGWSNQPQHF | TGTGCCAGCACCATCAGCGGGTGGAGCAATCAGCCCCAGCATTTT
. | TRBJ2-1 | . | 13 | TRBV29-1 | CSGGTDAYNEQFF | TGCTCTGGGGGGACAGACGCTTACAATGAGCAGTTCTTC
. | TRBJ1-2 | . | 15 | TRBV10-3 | CAISESGRDNYGYTF | TGTGCCATCAGTGAGTCTGGGCGGGATAACTATGGCTACACCTTC
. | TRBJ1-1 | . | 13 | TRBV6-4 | CASSEQVNTEAFF | TGTGCCAGCAGTGAACAGGTGAACACTGAAGCTTTCTTT
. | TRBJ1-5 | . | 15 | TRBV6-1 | CASRDSLRGNQPQHF | TGTGCCAGCAGGGACAGTCTGAGGGGCAATCAGCCCCAGCATTTT
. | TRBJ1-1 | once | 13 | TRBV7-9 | CASSLAGQHEAFF | TGTGCCAGCAGCTTGGCCGGACAGCATGAAGCTTTCTTT
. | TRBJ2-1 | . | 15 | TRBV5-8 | CASGGAGDSYNEQFF | TGTGCCAGCGGGGGGGCGGGAGACTCCTACAATGAGCAGTTCTTC
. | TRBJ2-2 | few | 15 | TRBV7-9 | CASSLAGQNTGELFF | TGTGCCAGCAGCTTAGCGGGGCAGAACACCGGGGAGCTGTTTTTT
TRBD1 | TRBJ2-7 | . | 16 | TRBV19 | CASSIIWTGESYEQYF | TGTGCCAGTAGTATAATATGGACAGGCGAGTCCTACGAGCAGTACTTC
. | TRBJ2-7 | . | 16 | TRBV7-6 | CASSLDDTSGAYEQYF | TGTGCCAGCAGCTTAGACGACACTTCAGGAGCCTACGAGCAGTACTTC
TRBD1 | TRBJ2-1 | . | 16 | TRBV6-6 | CASSPDRGPAYNEQFF | TGTGCCAGCAGTCCGGACAGGGGGCCCGCCTACAATGAGCAGTTCTTC
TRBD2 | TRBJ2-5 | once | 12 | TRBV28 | CAIQRGEETQYF | TGTGCCATACAACGGGGGGAAGAGACCCAGTACTTC
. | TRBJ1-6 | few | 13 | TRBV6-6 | CASWNRAGSPLHF | TGTGCCAGCTGGAACAGGGCCGGTTCACCCCTCCACTTT
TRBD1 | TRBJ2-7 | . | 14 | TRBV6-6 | CASSSRTGTYEQYF | TGTGCCAGCAGCTCAAGGACAGGAACCTACGAGCAGTACTTC
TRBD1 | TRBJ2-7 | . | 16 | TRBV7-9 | CASSPGLGQGAYEQYF | TGTGCCAGCAGCCCCGGGCTCGGACAGGGGGCCTACGAGCAGTACTTC
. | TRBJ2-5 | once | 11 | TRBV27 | CASSGRETQYF | TGTGCCAGCAGTGGGAGGGAGACCCAGTACTTC
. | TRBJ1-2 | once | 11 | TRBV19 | CASSSNYGYTF | TGTGCCAGTAGTTCCAACTATGGCTACACCTTC
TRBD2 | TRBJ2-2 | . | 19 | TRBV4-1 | CASSQDQRLAGKNTGELFF | TGCGCCAGCAGCCAAGATCAACGACTAGCGGGAAAGAACACCGGGGAGCTGTTTTTT
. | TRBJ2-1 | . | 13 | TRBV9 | CASSSTSYNEQFF | TGTGCCAGCAGCTCAACTTCCTACAATGAGCAGTTCTTC
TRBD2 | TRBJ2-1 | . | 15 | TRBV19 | CASTTGTSGRNEQFF | TGTGCCAGTACCACCGGGACTAGCGGGAGGAATGAGCAGTTCTTC
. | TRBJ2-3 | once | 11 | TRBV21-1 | CASIGRYWQYF | TGTGCCAGCATTGGACGGTATTGGCAGTATTTT
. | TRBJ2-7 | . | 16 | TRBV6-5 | CASSYSIWGVGYEQYF | TGTGCCAGCAGTTACTCCATTTGGGGGGTGGGCTACGAGCAGTACTTC
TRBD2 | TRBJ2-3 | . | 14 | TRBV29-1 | CSVAGEGLTDTQYF | TGCAGCGTAGCCGGGGAGGGTCTCACAGATACGCAGTATTTT
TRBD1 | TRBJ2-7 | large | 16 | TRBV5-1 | CASSLARGQGAHEQYF | TGCGCCAGCAGCTTGGCCAGGGGACAGGGGGCCCACGAGCAGTACTTC